This TCR beta chain was identified during a study of blood T cell repertoires in COVID-19. In the authors' methods: By means of reference gene primer amplification, nucleated cell counts were estimated. Profiled with immunoSEQ multiplex PCR; TCRdb holds only in-frame clones, not every one. Clone size and V and J calls were adopted from that table, with D and trimming inferred from the DNA. The table lists fewer than 350,000 clones, 90% of them singletons. This clonotype was obtained from a young woman with acute COVID-19. The sequencing sample was made of PBMCs or T cells enriched from blood (not recorded which).

CDR3 bases: TGTGCCAGCAGTCTGACGACAGGGCCGTACAATGAGCAGTTCTTC. This translates into CASSLTTGPYNEQFF. This sequence joins TRBV6-5 and TRBJ2-1; 7 nucleotides line up with TRBD1. This CDR3 contains 15 residues. With 5 bases clipped from V and 4 bases from J, the junction kept 8 bases outside the gene matches. CDR1 and CDR2 (germline): MNHEY, SVGAGI.